Presented here are 21 T cell receptor beta chains from one specimen sequenced in a study of human T cells and chemical hapten exposure. Time point of the sample: patch test 2, 6 weeks after DPC sensitization. The sample's treatment: therapeutic diphenylcyclopropenone sensitization with weekly scalp DPC. TCRdb recomputed calls from the RACE reads with MiXCR, one row per CDR3 protein. The table has around 99,000 distinct CDR3 sequences, roughly a tenth seen once. The sample in question was whole blood, obtained in connection with sensitization to the hapten diphenylcyclopropenone (DPC). The receptors originated from a woman in her thirties or forties with alopecia areata. Some clones in this sample may be carry-over from other donors' samples.

This clonotype was counted only a few times. The chain recombines TRBV5-1 with TRBJ1-1; TRBD1 aligns across 12 bases. Germline loops: CDR1 SGHRS, CDR2 YFSETQ. The CDR3 contains 16 residues. The V segment lost 0 bases and the J segment 4 bases; nucleotides outside the gene matches: 4. CDR3 sequence reads: CASSLVGQGAFTEAFF. CDR3 DNA: TGCGCCAGCAGCTTGGTGGGACAGGGGGCGTTCACTGAAGCTTTCTTT.

This clonotype was seen at least ten times. The chain combines TRBV6-6 with TRBJ2-1; tentative D call: TRBD1 (6 bases). This CDR3 contains 14 residues. Germline loops: CDR1 MNHNY, CDR2 SVGAGI (reference sequence). Trimming removed 7 bases at V and 10 bases at J, with 20 bases between. The DNA for the CDR3 is TGTGCCAGCACCGGACAGCTCCCTGTGTTGGAGCAGTTCTTC. It translates to CASTGQLPVLEQFF.

The chain has TRBV6-6 and TRBJ1-5; maybe TRBD1 (6 bases). Germline values: CDR1 MNHNY, CDR2 SVGAGI (reference sequence). V lost 2 bases, J lost 4 bases, and 15 bases lay in between. The CDR3 covers 16 residues. CDR3 coding DNA: TGTGCCAGCAGTTACAGTACAGGGCCGGGGAATCAGCCCCAGCATTTT. Its protein product is CASSYSTGPGNQPQHF.

This clonotype has more than one count but fewer than ten. This rearrangement joins TRBV2 to TRBJ1-1; D may be TRBD1 (5 bases). Germline V gene lookup returns CDR1 SNHLY and CDR2 FYNNEI. Trimming pared 1 base from V and 9 bases from J, leaving 9 bases between. This CDR3 is built from 12 residues. CDR3 sequence reads: CASSEVPGQAFF. In DNA form, the CDR3 reads TGTGCCAGCAGTGAAGTACCGGGGCAAGCTTTCTTT.

This clonotype has at least ten counts. This chain uses TRBV6-2 or TRBV6-3 with TRBJ1-4; D is ambiguous. Trimming cost V 3 bases and J 7 bases, with 15 bases left between them. CDR1 is MNHEY, CDR2 SVGEGT, per germline. The CDR3 totals 15 residues. The CDR3 spells CASSYTSSRGEKLFF. The DNA for the CDR3 is TGTGCCAGCAGTTATACATCTAGCCGTGGTGAAAAACTGTTTTTT.

This clonotype showed up many times. The J gene is TRBJ1-1, the V gene TRBV30; D gene uncertain. The CDR3 contains 11 residues. Germline values: CDR1 GTSNPN, CDR2 SVGIG (reference sequence). V shed 3 bases and J shed 9 bases, with 11 bases lying between them. The CDR3 loop is CAWSGLTKAFF. The CDR3 bases are TGTGCCTGGAGCGGACTGACCAAAGCTTTCTTT.

As regards this clonotype: Possible read error: a much larger clone is one base away. The chain carries TRBV11-3 and TRBJ2-1; possible D gene TRBD2, 6 bases. The CDR3 runs to 15 residues. Germline CDR1 and CDR2: SGHNT and YENEEA. V lost 3 bases, J lost 5 bases, and 14 bases lay in between. The CDR3 sequence is CASSLGTLKNNEQFF. The DNA for the CDR3 is TGTGCCAGCAGCTTGGGGACTCTTAAAAACAATGAGCAGTTCTTC.

The table lists this clonotype with many counts. This chain joins TRBV27 and TRBJ2-5; D call uncertain. This CDR3 is 11 amino acids long. CDR1 is MNHEY and CDR2 is SMNVEV in the germline V gene (reference sequence). The V gene lost 6 bases and the J gene lost 5 bases, with 7 bases spanning the gap. The CDR3 sequence: CASRLGETQYF. Here the CDR3 DNA reads TGTGCCAGCAGACTCGGGGAGACCCAGTACTTC.

This clonotype occurred many times. This chain uses TRBV6-2 or TRBV6-3 with TRBJ2-5; D is undetermined. Per germline, CDR1 MNHEY and CDR2 SVGEGT. Trimming removed 1 base at V and 1 base at J, with 4 bases between. The CDR3 spans 13 residues. CDR3 residues: CASSYFSQETQYF. CDR3 nucleotide sequence: TGTGCCAGCAGTTACTTCTCCCAAGAGACCCAGTACTTC.

J is TRBJ2-3 and V is TRBV5-4; D remains ambiguous. Germline V gene data show CDR1 as SGHNT and CDR2 as YYREEE (reference sequence). V dropped 4 bases and J dropped 6 bases, with 9 bases sitting between them. This CDR3 contains 12 residues. The CDR3: CASSVALDTQYF. CDR3 coding DNA: TGTGCCAGCAGCGTCGCCCTGGATACGCAGTATTTT.

The rearrangement links TRBV6-6 to TRBJ2-7, with a tentative D call TRBD2 (6 bases). Deletions cut 0 bases from V and 7 bases from J, with 19 bases between. Germline values: CDR1 MNHNY, CDR2 SVGAGI (reference sequence). CDR3 size: 16 residues. Here the CDR3 DNA reads TGTGCCAGCAGTTACTCGGGGACTCACTCCTTTGGGGAGCAGTACTTC. It codes for CASSYSGTHSFGEQYF.

This clonotype was picked up a small number of times. V is TRBV6-5 and J is TRBJ1-3; D remains ambiguous. There are 13 residues in the CDR3. Per germline, CDR1 MNHEY and CDR2 SVGAGI. V was cut by 5 bases and J by 0 bases, with 5 bases left in between. The CDR3 DNA sequence: TGTGCCAGCAGTAAAAACTCTGGAAACACCATATATTTT. Translation: CASSKNSGNTIYF.

This clonotype was counted only a few times. The chain combines TRBV24-1 with TRBJ2-6; tentative D call: TRBD1 (5 bases). V lost 5 bases and J lost 1, with 8 bases in between. CDR3 length: 15 residues. Germline V gene data show CDR1 as KGHDR and CDR2 as SFDVKD. The CDR3 is CATSVKGSGANVLTF. In DNA, the CDR3 is TGTGCCACCAGTGTGAAGGGGTCTGGGGCCAACGTCCTGACTTTC.

This clonotype was counted ten times or more. V and J are TRBV7-6 and TRBJ2-7, with no clear D. V was clipped by 3 bases and J by 3 bases, with 9 bases between them. Germline V gene lookup returns CDR1 SGHVS and CDR2 FNYEAQ. The length of the CDR3 is 13 residues. CDR3 region: CASSFRKNYEQYF. The CDR3 region has the DNA TGTGCCAGCAGCTTCCGGAAAAACTACGAGCAGTACTTC.

At least ten counts were recorded for this clonotype. The rearrangement joins TRBV13 to TRBJ2-1; D might be TRBD1 (6 bases). Per germline, CDR1 PRHDT and CDR2 FYEKMQ (reference sequence). The germline V and J ends were trimmed by 5 bases and 7 bases, with 15 bases remaining between them. The CDR3 totals 14 residues. CDR3 sequence (DNA): TGTGCCAGCAGCACAGGGAACAGGGAAAATGAGCAGTTCTTC. Protein product: CASSTGNRENEQFF.

This clonotype turned up a few times. The gene calls are TRBV18 and TRBJ1-6, with no clear D. Germline CDR1 KGHSH, CDR2 LQKENI. Trimming removed 5 bases from V and 8 bases from J, with 7 bases in between. The CDR3 has 12 residues. The chain's CDR3 is CASSTGDSPLHF. The CDR3 coding sequence is TGTGCCAGCTCAACCGGGGATTCACCCCTCCACTTT.

This clonotype was picked up a small number of times. The genes are TRBV12-3 or TRBV12-4 and TRBJ2-3; possibly TRBD2 for D (5 bases). The CDR3 has 16 amino acids. V gave up 8 bases and J gave up 2 bases, with 20 bases separating them. The DNA of the CDR3 is TGTGCCAGCCCCCCAATGGCGGACTTTGCCACAGATACGCAGTATTTT. Its translation is CASPPMADFATDTQYF.

This clonotype was picked up a small number of times. This sequence joins TRBV7-2 and TRBJ2-7; 7 bases are a match to TRBD1. J was trimmed by 3 bases and V by 5 bases; bases with no gene match: 10. The germline CDR1 and CDR2 sequences are SGHTA and FQGNSA. The length of the CDR3 is 15 residues. The CDR3 region has the DNA TGTGCCAGCAGCACTACCGGGACAGCGTTCTACGAGCAGTACTTC. This sequence encodes CASSTTGTAFYEQYF.

The chain uses TRBV7-8 and TRBJ1-5; D is possibly TRBD1 (6 bases). Deletions cut 5 bases from V and 4 bases from J, with 12 bases between. CDR1 is SGHVS, CDR2 FQNEAQ, per germline. The CDR3 runs 14 residues. The CDR3 DNA reads TGTGCCAGCAGCCGGACAGTGGTTAATCAGCCCCAGCATTTT. Its translation: CASSRTVVNQPQHF.

This clonotype appeared a few times. This chain connects TRBV3-1 to TRBJ1-2; D gene unclear. CDR1 and CDR2 (germline): LGHDT, YNNKEL (reference sequence). Trimming took 0 bases from V and 4 from J, leaving 6 bases between them. The CDR3 covers 13 residues. The CDR3 sequence: CASSQEGIYGYTF. The CDR3 DNA reads TGTGCCAGCAGCCAAGAGGGCATCTATGGCTACACCTTC.

The sample holds many counts of this clonotype. The chain uses TRBV5-1 and TRBJ2-2; 10 bases fit TRBD1. CDR1 and CDR2 (germline): SGHRS, YFSETQ. The CDR3 covers 15 residues. Trimming removed 3 bases from V and 3 bases from J; junction bases left unmatched: 2. In nucleotides, the CDR3 is TGCGCCAGCAGCTCCGGACAGGGGGACACCGGGGAGCTGTTTTTT. The encoded protein is CASSSGQGDTGELFF.